These 10 T cell receptor beta chains originate from one sample sequenced in a study of cytomegalovirus exposure and HLA in healthy donors. The study ran its PCR with 60 Vbeta and 13 Jbeta primers. The protocol was immunoSEQ multiplex PCR, while the TCRdb copy is restricted to in-frame clones and leaves out a portion. The sample shows about 140,000 clones, roughly three quarters of them seen only once. Specimen: PBMCs. The receptors shown here come from a man aged 25 to 45 in good health and CMV-seronegative.

This clone was seen a single time. The chain joins TRBV6-5 to TRBJ1-2, with 12 bases fitting TRBD1. This CDR3 is 16 amino acids long. Germline values: CDR1 MNHEY, CDR2 SVGAGI. The trim removed 2 bases at V and 7 bases at J, leaving 8 bases unmatched. In nucleotides, the CDR3 is TGTGCCAGCAGTTACGGGCCGGGACAGGGGGCTTTTGGCTACACCTTC. This gives the protein CASSYGPGQGAFGYTF.

The rearrangement links TRBV9 to TRBJ2-2; D may be TRBD1 (5 bases). This CDR3 is 21 amino acids long. Germline V gene sequence: CDR1 SGDLS, CDR2 YYNGEE. Trimming left V 4 bases short and J 9 bases short, with 37 bases between. CDR3 sequence: CASSTPPRALPSYRTGRELFF. DNA for the CDR3: TGTGCCAGCAGCACCCCTCCCAGGGCATTACCTTCTTACCGCACCGGCCGGGAGCTGTTTTTT.

The sample holds a few counts of this clone. The same CDR3 can be traced to other DNA sequences in this sample. This chain links TRBV5-1 with TRBJ2-1; 10 bases match TRBD2. V dropped 0 bases and J dropped 4; count of bases not matched to a gene: 1. Per the germline V gene, CDR1 is SGHRS and CDR2 is YFSETQ. The CDR3 spans 15 residues. DNA of the CDR3: TGCGCCAGCAGCTTGGAGACTAGCGGGTACAATGAGCAGTTCTTC. It encodes CASSLETSGYNEQFF.

This sequence joins TRBV10-3 and TRBJ2-2, with TRBD2 identical over 10 bases. The CDR3 is made up of 13 amino acids. Trimming took 11 bases from V and 6 from J; bases not matched to a gene: 6. Germline-derived CDR1 and CDR2 are ENHRY and SYGVKD. CDR3 coding DNA: TGTGCCTCCCTAGCGGGAGAAGCCGGGGAGCTGTTTTTT. It specifies CASLAGEAGELFF.

Details on this clone: One junction end does not reproduce the germline sequence, and a read error may be involved. The chain employs TRBV7-9 and TRBJ2-2; 8 bases match TRBD1. Germline V gives CDR1 SEHNR, CDR2 FQNEAQ (reference sequence). The CDR3 consists of 16 residues. The CDR3 loop is CSSSLSGGPNTGELFF. For the CDR3, the DNA is TGTTCCAGCAGCTTATCAGGGGGCCCGAACACCGGGGAGCTGTTTTTT.

This clone has a single count. The rearrangement uses TRBV9 and TRBJ2-7; no definite D call. The CDR3 runs 15 residues. In germline, CDR1 is SGDLS, CDR2 YYNGEE. Trimming left V 0 bases short and J 2 bases short, with 12 bases between. CDR3 nucleotides: TGTGCCAGCAGCGTAGGAGCGCCAAACCCCTACGAGCAGTACTTC. Residues: CASSVGAPNPYEQYF.

CDR3 amino acids: CASSLAGQDYGYTF. CDR3 in DNA: TGTGCCAGCAGCCTAGCGGGACAGGACTATGGCTACACCTTC. This chain joins TRBV5-5 and TRBJ1-2, with 8 bases that match TRBD1. This CDR3 has 14 residues. After removal of 4 bases from V and 3 bases from J, the junction contained 5 bases not matched to a gene. The V gene's germline CDR1 is SGHKS and CDR2 YYEKEE (reference sequence).

This clone has just one count. V gene TRBV5-6 combines with J gene TRBJ2-7; 7 bases align to TRBD1. With V trimmed by 3 bases and J by 3 bases, 12 bases remained unmatched. The CDR3 contains 16 residues. CDR1 is SGHDT and CDR2 is YYEEEE in the germline V gene. The CDR3 bases are TGTGCCAGCAGCTGGAGTCCGGGACAGAGCCTCTACGAGCAGTACTTC. Translation gives CASSWSPGQSLYEQYF.

A few counts support this clone. V and J are TRBV19 and TRBJ2-7, with D possibly being TRBD2 (6 bases). Trimming took 4 bases from V and 3 from J, leaving 10 bases between them. CDR3 size: 13 residues. The germline CDR1 and CDR2 sequences are LNHDA and SQIVND (reference sequence). In nucleotides, the CDR3 is TGTGCCAGTAGTACTCAGGGAGGCTACGAGCAGTACTTC. This encodes CASSTQGGYEQYF.

CDR3 region: CASPRITSYEQYF. In nucleotides, the CDR3 is TGTGCCAGCCCCAGGATCACCTCCTACGAGCAGTACTTC. The V and J genes are TRBV2 and TRBJ2-7; no firm D call. The V gene lost 8 bases and the J gene lost 0 bases, with 11 bases spanning the gap. The CDR3 contains 13 residues. Per the germline V gene, CDR1 is SNHLY and CDR2 is FYNNEI.